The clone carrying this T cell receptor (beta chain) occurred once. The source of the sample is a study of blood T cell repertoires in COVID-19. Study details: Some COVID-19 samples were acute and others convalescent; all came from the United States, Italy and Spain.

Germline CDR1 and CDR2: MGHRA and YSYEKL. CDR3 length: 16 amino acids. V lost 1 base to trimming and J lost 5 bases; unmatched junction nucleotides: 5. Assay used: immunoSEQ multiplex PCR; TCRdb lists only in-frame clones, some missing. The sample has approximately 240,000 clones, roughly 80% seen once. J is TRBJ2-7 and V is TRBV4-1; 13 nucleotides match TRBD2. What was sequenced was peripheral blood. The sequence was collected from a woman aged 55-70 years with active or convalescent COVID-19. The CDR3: CASSQVRLAGGDEQYF. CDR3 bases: TGCGCCAGCAGCCAAGTCCGACTAGCGGGAGGTGACGAGCAGTACTTC.